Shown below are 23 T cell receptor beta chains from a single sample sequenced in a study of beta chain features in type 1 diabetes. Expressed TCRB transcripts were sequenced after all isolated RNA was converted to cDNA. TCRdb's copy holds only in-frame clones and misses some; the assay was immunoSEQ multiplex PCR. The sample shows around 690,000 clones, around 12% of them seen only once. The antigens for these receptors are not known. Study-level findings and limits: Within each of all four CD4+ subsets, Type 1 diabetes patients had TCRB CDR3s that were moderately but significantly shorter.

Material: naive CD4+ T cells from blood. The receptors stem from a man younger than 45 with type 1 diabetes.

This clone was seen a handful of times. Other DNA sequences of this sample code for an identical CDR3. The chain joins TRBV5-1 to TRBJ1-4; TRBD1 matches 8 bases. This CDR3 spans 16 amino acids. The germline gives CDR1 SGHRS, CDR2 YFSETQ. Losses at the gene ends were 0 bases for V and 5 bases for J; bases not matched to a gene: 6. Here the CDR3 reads CASSLAVGQANEKLFF. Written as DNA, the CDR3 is TGCGCCAGCAGCTTGGCAGTGGGACAGGCAAATGAAAAACTGTTTTTT.

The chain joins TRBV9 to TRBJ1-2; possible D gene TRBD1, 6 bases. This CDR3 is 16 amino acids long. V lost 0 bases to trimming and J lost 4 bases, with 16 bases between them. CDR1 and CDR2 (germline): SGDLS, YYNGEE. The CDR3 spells CASSVALDRQPYGYTF. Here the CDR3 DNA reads TGTGCCAGCAGCGTAGCCTTAGACAGGCAACCCTATGGCTACACCTTC.

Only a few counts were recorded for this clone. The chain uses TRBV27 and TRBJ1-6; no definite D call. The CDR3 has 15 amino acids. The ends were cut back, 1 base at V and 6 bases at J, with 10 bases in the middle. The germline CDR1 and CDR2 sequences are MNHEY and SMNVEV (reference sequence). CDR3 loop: CASSLWADSNSPLHF. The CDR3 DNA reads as TGTGCCAGCAGTTTATGGGCGGACTCTAATTCACCCCTCCACTTT.

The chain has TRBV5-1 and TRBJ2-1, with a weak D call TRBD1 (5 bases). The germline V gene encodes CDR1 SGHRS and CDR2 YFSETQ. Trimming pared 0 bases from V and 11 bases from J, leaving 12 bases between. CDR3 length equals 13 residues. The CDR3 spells CASSLEAAGKQFF. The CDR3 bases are TGCGCCAGCAGCTTGGAGGCCGCAGGGAAGCAGTTCTTC.

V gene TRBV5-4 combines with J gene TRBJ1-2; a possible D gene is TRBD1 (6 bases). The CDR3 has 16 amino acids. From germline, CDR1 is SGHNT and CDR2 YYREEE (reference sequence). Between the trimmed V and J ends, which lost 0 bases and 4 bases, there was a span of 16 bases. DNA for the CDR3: TGTGCCAGCAGCTTGGAGGCCAGGGGAGGCAGCTATGGCTACACCTTC. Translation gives CASSLEARGGSYGYTF.

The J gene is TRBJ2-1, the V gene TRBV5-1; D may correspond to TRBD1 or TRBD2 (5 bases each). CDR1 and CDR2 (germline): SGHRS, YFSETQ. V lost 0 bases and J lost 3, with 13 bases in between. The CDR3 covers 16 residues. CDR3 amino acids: CASSLVGQGVYNEQFF. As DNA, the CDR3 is TGCGCCAGCAGCTTGGTGGGGCAGGGAGTCTACAATGAGCAGTTCTTC.

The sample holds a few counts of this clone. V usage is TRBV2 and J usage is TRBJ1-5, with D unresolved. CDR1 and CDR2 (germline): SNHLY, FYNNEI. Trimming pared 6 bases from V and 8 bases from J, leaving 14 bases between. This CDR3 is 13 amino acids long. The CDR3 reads CASRGSAREPQHF. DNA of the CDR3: TGTGCCAGCAGAGGGTCGGCCCGGGAGCCCCAGCATTTT.

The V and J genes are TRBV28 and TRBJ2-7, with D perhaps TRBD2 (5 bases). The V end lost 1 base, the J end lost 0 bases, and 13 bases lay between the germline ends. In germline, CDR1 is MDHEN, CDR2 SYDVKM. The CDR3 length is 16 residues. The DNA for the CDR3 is TGTGCCAGCAGTTTATCGTCCGGGGAAAGCTCCTACGAGCAGTACTTC. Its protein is CASSLSSGESSYEQYF.

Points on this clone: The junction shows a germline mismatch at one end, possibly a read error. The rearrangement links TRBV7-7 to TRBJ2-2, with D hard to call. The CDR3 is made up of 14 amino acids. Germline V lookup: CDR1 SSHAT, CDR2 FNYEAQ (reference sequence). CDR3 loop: CASSSGPHTGELFF. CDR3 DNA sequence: TGTGCTAGCAGCTCCGGGCCTCACACCGGGGAGCTGTTTTTT. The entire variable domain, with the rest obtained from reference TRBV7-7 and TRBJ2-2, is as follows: GAGVSQSPRYKVTKRGQDVTLRCDPISSHATLYWYQQALGQGPEFLTYFNYEAQPDKSGLPSDRFSAERPEGSISTLTIQRTEQRDSAMYRCASSSGPHTGELFFGEGSRLTVL.

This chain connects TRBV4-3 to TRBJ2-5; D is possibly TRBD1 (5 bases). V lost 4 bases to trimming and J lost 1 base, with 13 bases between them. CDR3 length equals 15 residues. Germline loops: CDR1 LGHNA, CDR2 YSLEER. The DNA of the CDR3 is TGCGCCAGCAGCCCTATCAGGGTCCTCCAAGAGACCCAGTACTTC. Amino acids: CASSPIRVLQETQYF.

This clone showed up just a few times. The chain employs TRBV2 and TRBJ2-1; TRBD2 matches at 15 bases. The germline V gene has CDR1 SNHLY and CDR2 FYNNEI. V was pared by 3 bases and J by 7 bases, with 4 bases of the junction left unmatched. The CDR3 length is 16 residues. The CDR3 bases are TGTGCCAGCAGTGATGGGACTAGCGGGGGGATTAATGAGCAGTTCTTC. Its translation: CASSDGTSGGINEQFF. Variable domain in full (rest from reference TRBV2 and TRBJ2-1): EPEVTQTPSHQVTQMGQEVILRCVPISNHLYFYWYRQILGQKVEFLVSFYNNEISEKSEIFDDQFSVERPDGSNFTLKIRSTKLEDSAMYFCASSDGTSGGINEQFFGPGTRLTVL.

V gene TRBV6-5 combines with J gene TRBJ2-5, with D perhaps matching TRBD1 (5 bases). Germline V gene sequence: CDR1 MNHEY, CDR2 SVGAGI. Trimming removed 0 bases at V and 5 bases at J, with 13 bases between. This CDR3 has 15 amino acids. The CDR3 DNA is TGTGCCAGCAGTTACTCGGGGCAGGGCAGGGAGACCCAGTACTTC. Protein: CASSYSGQGRETQYF.

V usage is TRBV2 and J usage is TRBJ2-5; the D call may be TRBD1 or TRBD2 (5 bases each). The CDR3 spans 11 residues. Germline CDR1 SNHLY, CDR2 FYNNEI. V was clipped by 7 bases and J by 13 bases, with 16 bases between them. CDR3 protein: CASNREGSRYF. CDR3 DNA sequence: TGTGCCAGCAACCGAGAGGGGTCAAGGTACTTC.

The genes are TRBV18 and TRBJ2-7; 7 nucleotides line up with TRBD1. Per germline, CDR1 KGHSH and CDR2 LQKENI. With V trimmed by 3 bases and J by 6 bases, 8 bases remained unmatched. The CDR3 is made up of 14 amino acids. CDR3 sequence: CASSPLETGPEQYF. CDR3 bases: TGTGCCAGCTCACCGCTAGAGACAGGGCCCGAGCAGTACTTC.

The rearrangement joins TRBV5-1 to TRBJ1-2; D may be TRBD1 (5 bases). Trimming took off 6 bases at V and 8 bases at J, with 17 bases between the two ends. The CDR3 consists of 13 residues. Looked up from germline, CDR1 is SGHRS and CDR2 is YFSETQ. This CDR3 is CASKEDNLGGYTF. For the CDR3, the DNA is TGCGCCAGCAAAGAGGACAACCTGGGAGGCTACACCTTC.

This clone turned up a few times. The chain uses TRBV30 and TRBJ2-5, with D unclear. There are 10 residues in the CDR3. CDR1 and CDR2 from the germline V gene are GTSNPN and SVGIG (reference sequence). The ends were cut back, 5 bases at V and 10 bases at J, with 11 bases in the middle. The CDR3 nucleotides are TGTGCCTGGGGCACCGGCAGCCAGTACTTC. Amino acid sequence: CAWGTGSQYF.

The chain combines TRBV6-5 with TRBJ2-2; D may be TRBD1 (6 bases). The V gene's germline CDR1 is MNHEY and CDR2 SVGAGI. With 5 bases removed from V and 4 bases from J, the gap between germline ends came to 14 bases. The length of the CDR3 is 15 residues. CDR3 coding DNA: TGTGCCAGCAGTCAAAACAGGGTTTCCACCGGGGAGCTGTTTTTT. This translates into CASSQNRVSTGELFF.

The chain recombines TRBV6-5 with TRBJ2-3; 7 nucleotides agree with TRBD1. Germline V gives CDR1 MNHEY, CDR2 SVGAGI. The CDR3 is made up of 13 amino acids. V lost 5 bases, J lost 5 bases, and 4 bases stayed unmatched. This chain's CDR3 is CASSRQGGDTQYF. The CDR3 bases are TGTGCCAGCAGTCGACAGGGTGGAGATACGCAGTATTTT.

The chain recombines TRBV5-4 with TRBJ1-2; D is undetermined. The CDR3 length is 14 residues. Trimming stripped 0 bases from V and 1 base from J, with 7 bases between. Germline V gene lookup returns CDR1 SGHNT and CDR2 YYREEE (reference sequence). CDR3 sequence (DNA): TGTGCCAGCAGCTTGGTGGGAGTTAACTATGGCTACACCTTC. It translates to CASSLVGVNYGYTF.

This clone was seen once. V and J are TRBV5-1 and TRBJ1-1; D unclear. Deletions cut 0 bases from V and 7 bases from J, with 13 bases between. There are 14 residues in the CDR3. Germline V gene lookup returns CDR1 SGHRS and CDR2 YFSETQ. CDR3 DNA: TGCGCCAGCAGCTTGGCCGGGGTGAGAGGTGAAGCTTTCTTT. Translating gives CASSLAGVRGEAFF.

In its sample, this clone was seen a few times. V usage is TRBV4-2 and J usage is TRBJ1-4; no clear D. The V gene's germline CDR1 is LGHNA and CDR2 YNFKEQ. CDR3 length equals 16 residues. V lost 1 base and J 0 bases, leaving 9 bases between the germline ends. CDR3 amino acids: CASSQAVISTNEKLFF. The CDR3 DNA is TGTGCCAGCAGCCAAGCCGTCATCTCAACTAATGAAAAACTGTTTTTT.

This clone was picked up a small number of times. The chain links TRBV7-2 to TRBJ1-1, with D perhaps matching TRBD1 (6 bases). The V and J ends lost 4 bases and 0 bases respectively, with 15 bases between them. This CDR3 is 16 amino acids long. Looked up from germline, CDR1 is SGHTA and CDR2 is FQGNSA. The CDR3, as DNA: TGTGCCAGCAGCTCTCGGACAGACTACCTGAACACTGAAGCTTTCTTT. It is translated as CASSSRTDYLNTEAFF.

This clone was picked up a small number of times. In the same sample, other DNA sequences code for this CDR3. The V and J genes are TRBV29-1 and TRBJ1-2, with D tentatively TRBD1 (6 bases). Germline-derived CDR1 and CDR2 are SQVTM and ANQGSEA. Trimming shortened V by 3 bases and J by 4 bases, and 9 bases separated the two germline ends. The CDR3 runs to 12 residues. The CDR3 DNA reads TGCAGCGTTGATGGACAGCCCTATGGCTACACCTTC. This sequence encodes CSVDGQPYGYTF.